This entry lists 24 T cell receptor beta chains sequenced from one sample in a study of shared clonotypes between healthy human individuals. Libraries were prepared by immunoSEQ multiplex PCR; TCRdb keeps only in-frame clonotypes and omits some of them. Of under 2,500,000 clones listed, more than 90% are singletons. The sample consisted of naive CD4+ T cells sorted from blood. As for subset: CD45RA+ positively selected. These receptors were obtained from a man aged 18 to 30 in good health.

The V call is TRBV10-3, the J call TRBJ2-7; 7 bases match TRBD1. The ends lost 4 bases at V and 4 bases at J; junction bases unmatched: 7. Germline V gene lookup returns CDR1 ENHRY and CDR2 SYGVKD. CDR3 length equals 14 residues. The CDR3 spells CAISAKGAAYEQYF. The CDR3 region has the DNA TGTGCCATCAGTGCTAAGGGGGCAGCGTACGAGCAGTACTTC.

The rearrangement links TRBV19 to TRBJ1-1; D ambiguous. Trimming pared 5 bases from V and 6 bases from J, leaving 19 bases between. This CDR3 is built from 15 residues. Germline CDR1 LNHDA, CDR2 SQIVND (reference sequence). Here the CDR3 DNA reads TGTGCCAGTAGTCCGTGGGCCCGCGTGGGTCCTGAAGCTTTCTTT. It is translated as CASSPWARVGPEAFF.

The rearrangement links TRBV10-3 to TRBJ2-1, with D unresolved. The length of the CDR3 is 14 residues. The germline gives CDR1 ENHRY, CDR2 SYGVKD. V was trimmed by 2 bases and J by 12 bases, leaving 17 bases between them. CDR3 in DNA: TGTGCCATCAGTGAGGGGGTTGGGGTCGCTTGGCAGTTCTTC. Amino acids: CAISEGVGVAWQFF.

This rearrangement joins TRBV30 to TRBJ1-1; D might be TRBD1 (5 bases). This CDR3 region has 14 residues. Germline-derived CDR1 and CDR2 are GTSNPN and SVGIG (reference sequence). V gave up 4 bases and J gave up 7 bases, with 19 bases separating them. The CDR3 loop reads CAWKVLGAYSEAFF. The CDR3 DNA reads TGTGCCTGGAAGGTTCTAGGGGCATACAGTGAAGCTTTCTTT. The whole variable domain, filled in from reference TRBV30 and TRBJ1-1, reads SQTIHQWPATLVQPVGSPLSLECTVEGTSNPNLYWYRQAAGRGLQLLFYSVGIGQISSEVPQNLSASRPQDRQFILSSKKLLLSDSGFYLCAWKVLGAYSEAFFGQGTRLTVV.

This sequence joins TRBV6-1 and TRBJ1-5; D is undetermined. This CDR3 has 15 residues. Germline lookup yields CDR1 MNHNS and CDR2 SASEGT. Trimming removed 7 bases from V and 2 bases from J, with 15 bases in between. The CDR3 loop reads CASIKQPTGNQPQHF. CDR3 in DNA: TGTGCCAGCATTAAACAGCCTACAGGCAATCAGCCCCAGCATTTT.

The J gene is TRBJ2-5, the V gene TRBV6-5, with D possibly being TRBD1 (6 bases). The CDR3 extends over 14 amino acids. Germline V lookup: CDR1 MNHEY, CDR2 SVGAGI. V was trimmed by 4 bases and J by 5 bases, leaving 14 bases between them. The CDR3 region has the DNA TGTGCCAGCAGTTCCATAGGGGGAACGGAGACCCAGTACTTC. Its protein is CASSSIGGTETQYF.

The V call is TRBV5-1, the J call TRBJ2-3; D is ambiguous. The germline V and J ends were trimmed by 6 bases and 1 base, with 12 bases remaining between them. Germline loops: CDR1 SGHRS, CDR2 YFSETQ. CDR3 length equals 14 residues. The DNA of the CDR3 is TGCGCCAGCATGCTGGTTCCGGGCACAGATACGCAGTATTTT. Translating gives CASMLVPGTDTQYF.

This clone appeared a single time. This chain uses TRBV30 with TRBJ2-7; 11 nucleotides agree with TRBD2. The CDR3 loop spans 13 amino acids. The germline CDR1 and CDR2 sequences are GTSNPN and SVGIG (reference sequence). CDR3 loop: CAFTSGSSYEQYF. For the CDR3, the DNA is TGTGCATTTACTAGCGGGAGCTCCTACGAGCAGTACTTC.

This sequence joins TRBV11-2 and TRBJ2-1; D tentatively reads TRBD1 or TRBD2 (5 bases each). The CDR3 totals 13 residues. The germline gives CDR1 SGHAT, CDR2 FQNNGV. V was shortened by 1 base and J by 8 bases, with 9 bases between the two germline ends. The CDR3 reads CASSLGGEYEQFF. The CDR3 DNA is TGTGCCAGCAGCTTAGGAGGGGAGTATGAGCAGTTCTTC.

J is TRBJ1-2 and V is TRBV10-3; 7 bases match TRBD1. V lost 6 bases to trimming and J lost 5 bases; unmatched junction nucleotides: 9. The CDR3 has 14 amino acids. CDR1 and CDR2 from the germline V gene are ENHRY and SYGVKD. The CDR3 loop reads CAISGEGQLYGYTF. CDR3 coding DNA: TGTGCCATCAGCGGCGAGGGACAGCTTTATGGCTACACCTTC.

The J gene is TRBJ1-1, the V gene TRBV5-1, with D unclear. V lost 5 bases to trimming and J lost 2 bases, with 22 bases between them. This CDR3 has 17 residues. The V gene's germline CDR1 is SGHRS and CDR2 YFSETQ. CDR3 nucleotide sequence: TGCGCCAGCAGGCTGGAGCAGGCCCTCGTGGGCAACACTGAAGCTTTCTTT. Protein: CASRLEQALVGNTEAFF.

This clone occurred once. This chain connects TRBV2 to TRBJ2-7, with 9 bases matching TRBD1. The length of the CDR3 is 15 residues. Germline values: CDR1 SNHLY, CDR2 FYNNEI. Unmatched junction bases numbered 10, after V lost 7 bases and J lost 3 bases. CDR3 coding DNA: TGTGCCAGCAAAAAATCCGGGACAGGGTACTACGAGCAGTACTTC. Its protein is CASKKSGTGYYEQYF.

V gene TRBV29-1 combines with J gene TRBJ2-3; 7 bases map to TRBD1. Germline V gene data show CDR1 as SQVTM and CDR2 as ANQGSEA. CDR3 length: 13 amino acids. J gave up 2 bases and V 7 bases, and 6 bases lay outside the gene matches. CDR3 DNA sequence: TGCAGCGCCCTAGGACAGGTCACAGATACGCAGTATTTT. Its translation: CSALGQVTDTQYF.

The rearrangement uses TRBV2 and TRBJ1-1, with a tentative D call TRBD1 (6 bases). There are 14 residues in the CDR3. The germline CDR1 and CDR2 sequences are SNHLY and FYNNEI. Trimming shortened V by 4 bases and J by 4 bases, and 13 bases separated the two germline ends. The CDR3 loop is CASSGLGGATEAFF. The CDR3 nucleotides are TGTGCCAGCAGTGGCCTGGGGGGGGCCACTGAAGCTTTCTTT.

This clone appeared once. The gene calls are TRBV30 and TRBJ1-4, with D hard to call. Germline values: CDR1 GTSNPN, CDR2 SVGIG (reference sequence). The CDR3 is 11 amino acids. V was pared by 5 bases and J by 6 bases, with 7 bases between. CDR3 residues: CAWGRDEKLFF. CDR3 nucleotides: TGTGCCTGGGGGCGGGATGAAAAACTGTTTTTT.

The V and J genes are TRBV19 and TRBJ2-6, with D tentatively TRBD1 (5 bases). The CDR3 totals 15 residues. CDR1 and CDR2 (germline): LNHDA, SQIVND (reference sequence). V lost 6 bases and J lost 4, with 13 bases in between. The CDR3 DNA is TGTGCCAGTAGGGCAGGGAAGGTGGGGGCCAACGTCCTGACTTTC. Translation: CASRAGKVGANVLTF.

DNA for the CDR3: TGCGCCAGCAGCCAAGATCGGAGACTAGCCCCAGTGGATACGCAGTATTTT. As protein: CASSQDRRLAPVDTQYF. This rearrangement joins TRBV4-1 to TRBJ2-3; 7 bases align to TRBD2. The CDR3 is made up of 17 amino acids. Trimming took 0 bases from V and 6 from J; bases not matched to a gene: 12. CDR1 and CDR2 from the germline V gene are MGHRA and YSYEKL.

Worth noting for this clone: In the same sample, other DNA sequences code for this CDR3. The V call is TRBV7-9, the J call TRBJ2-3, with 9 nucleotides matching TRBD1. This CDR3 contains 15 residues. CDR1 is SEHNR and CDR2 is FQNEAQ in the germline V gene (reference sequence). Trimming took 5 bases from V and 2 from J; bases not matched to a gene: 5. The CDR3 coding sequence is TGTGCCAGCAGCCTGACAGGGGGGGACACAGATACGCAGTATTTT. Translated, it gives CASSLTGGDTDTQYF.

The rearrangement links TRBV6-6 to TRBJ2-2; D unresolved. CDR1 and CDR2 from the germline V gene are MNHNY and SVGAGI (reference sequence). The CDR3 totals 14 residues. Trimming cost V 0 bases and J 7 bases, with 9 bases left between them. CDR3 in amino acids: CASSYSDTFGELFF. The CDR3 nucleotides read TGTGCCAGCAGTTACTCCGACACTTTCGGGGAGCTGTTTTTT.

The CDR3 DNA follows: TGCGCCAGCAGACTGATAGTGGGAGAGTTCTCCTACGAGCAGTACTTC. It is translated as CASRLIVGEFSYEQYF. V gene TRBV5-1 combines with J gene TRBJ2-7; possible D gene TRBD2, 5 bases. The germline CDR1 and CDR2 sequences are SGHRS and YFSETQ. The ends were cut back, 5 bases at V and 0 bases at J, with 18 bases in the middle. This CDR3 comprises 16 residues. Drawing the rest from reference TRBV5-1 and TRBJ2-7, the complete variable domain is KAGVTQTPRYLIKTRGQQVTLSCSPISGHRSVSWYQQTPGQGLQFLFEYFSETQRNKGNFPGRFSGRQFSNSRSEMNVSTLELGDSALYLCASRLIVGEFSYEQYFGPGTRLTVT.

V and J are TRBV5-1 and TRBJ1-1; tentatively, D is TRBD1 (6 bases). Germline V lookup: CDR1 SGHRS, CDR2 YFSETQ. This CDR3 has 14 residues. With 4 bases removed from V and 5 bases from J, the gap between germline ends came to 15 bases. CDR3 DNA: TGCGCCAGCAGCCCACAGGGCGAAGGAACTGAAGCTTTCTTT. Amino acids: CASSPQGEGTEAFF.

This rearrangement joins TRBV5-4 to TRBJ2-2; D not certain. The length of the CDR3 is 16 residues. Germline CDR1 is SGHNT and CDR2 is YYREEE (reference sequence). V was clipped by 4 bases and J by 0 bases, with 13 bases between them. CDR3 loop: CASSPPRGTNTGELFF. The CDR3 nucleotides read TGTGCCAGCAGCCCCCCCCGCGGAACGAACACCGGGGAGCTGTTTTTT.

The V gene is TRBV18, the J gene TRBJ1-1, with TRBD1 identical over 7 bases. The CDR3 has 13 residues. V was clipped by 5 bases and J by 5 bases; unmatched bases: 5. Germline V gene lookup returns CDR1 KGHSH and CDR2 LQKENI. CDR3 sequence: CASSATGVTEAFF. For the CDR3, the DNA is TGTGCCAGCTCAGCAACAGGGGTAACTGAAGCTTTCTTT.

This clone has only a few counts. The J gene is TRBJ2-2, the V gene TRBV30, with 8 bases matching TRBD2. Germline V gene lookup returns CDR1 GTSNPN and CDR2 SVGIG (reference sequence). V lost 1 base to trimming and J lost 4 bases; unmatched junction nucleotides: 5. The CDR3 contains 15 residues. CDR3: CAWSGPGGVTGELFF. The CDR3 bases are TGTGCCTGGAGTGGGCCCGGGGGGGTCACCGGGGAGCTGTTTTTT.